A single sample gave rise to the 21 T cell receptor beta chains below, sequenced in a study of blood T cell repertoires in COVID-19. Generated by immunoSEQ multiplex PCR, the TCRdb table keeps only in-frame clones and is missing some. The sample has approximately 170,000 clones; 90% are singletons. Sequencing used peripheral blood. These receptors all stem from a man aged 60 to 69 with active or convalescent COVID-19.

This clone was picked up one time. This chain links TRBV2 with TRBJ1-1; D possibly corresponds to TRBD1 (5 bases). CDR1 and CDR2 from the germline V gene are SNHLY and FYNNEI. The CDR3 is 14 residues long. Trimming removed 6 bases from V and 1 base from J, with 12 bases in between. The CDR3 sequence: CASRRWQGNTEAFF. The CDR3 DNA is TGTGCCAGCAGGAGGTGGCAGGGGAACACTGAAGCTTTCTTT. Full variable domain (rest looked up from reference TRBV2 and TRBJ1-1): EPEVTQTPSHQVTQMGQEVILRCVPISNHLYFYWYRQILGQKVEFLVSFYNNEISEKSEIFDDQFSVERPDGSNFTLKIRSTKLEDSAMYFCASRRWQGNTEAFFGQGTRLTVV.

V gene TRBV2 combines with J gene TRBJ1-5; D uncertain. Per the germline V gene, CDR1 is SNHLY and CDR2 is FYNNEI. The CDR3 spans 12 residues. V gave up 5 bases and J gave up 9 bases, with 11 bases separating them. The CDR3 DNA reads TGTGCCAGCAGTCCAAACTCGGGGCCCCAGCATTTT. It yields the protein CASSPNSGPQHF.

This sequence joins TRBV19 and TRBJ1-2; the D gene is possibly TRBD1 (6 bases). In germline, CDR1 is LNHDA, CDR2 SQIVND (reference sequence). The CDR3 runs to 15 residues. V was cut by 1 base and J by 5 bases, with 14 bases left in between. In DNA, the CDR3 is TGTGCCAGTAGTATAGGGACAGTACTGGCGTATGGCTACACCTTC. This encodes CASSIGTVLAYGYTF.

J is TRBJ1-5 and V is TRBV27, with 9 bases that match TRBD1. Per germline, CDR1 MNHEY and CDR2 SMNVEV (reference sequence). The CDR3 covers 15 residues. Trimming removed 5 bases from V and 6 bases from J; junction bases left unmatched: 8. The CDR3 protein is CASSPGQGPSQPQHF. The CDR3 coding sequence is TGTGCCAGCAGTCCGGGACAGGGTCCCTCTCAGCCCCAGCATTTT.

V usage is TRBV19 and J usage is TRBJ2-1, with TRBD1 matching 7 bases. Germline trimming cut 11 bases from V and 10 bases from J; bases unmatched to any gene: 17. This CDR3 is 14 amino acids long. Germline assignment: CDR1 LNHDA and CDR2 SQIVND (reference sequence). The CDR3 here is CASHSLQGTYEQFF. CDR3 sequence (DNA): TGTGCCTCCCACAGCCTACAGGGGACCTACGAGCAGTTCTTC.

The rearrangement uses TRBV28 and TRBJ1-3; D remains unclear. Trimming removed 3 bases from V and 0 bases from J, with 6 bases in between. The CDR3 runs 14 residues. Germline V lookup: CDR1 MDHEN, CDR2 SYDVKM. CDR3 protein: CASSLPSSGNTIYF. CDR3 bases: TGTGCCAGCAGTTTGCCGAGCTCTGGAAACACCATATATTTT.

The V and J genes are TRBV10-3 and TRBJ2-2, with 9 bases lining up with TRBD1. V was clipped by 7 bases and J by 0 bases; unmatched bases: 3. Germline assignment: CDR1 ENHRY and CDR2 SYGVKD. The CDR3 length is 15 residues. CDR3 DNA sequence: TGTGCCATCACCAGGGACAGGGCGAACACCGGGGAGCTGTTTTTT. It encodes CAITRDRANTGELFF.

This clone was seen a single time. The gene calls are TRBV5-6 and TRBJ2-7; weak D call: TRBD1 (6 bases). From germline, CDR1 is SGHDT and CDR2 YYEEEE. This CDR3 contains 14 residues. V was shortened by 4 bases and J by 4 bases, with 15 bases between the two germline ends. The CDR3 reads CASSPTGRLYEQYF. The CDR3 DNA reads as TGTGCCAGCAGCCCAACAGGGAGATTATACGAGCAGTACTTC.

This sequence joins TRBV6-5 and TRBJ1-6; 7 nucleotides line up with TRBD1. The trim removed 6 bases at V and 6 bases at J, leaving 8 bases unmatched. This CDR3 has 15 residues. The V gene's germline CDR1 is MNHEY and CDR2 SVGAGI. Here the CDR3 reads CASRPPGQPNSPLHF. CDR3 bases: TGTGCCAGCAGACCACCGGGACAGCCTAATTCACCCCTCCACTTT.

This chain links TRBV5-1 with TRBJ2-1; 11 bases agree with TRBD2. CDR3 size: 18 residues. J lost 1 base, V lost 4 bases, and 10 bases had no gene match. Per germline, CDR1 SGHRS and CDR2 YFSETQ. DNA for the CDR3: TGCGCCAGCAGCCTTAGGACTAGCGGGCCGTCATCCTACAATGAGCAGTTCTTC. Its protein is CASSLRTSGPSSYNEQFF.

The V call is TRBV5-4, the J call TRBJ2-7; 8 bases are a match to TRBD2. CDR1 and CDR2 (germline): SGHNT, YYREEE (reference sequence). The CDR3 is made up of 16 amino acids. V lost 6 bases to trimming and J lost 2 bases; unmatched junction nucleotides: 13. CDR3 sequence reads: CASTPGGRGATYEQYF. In DNA, the CDR3 is TGTGCCAGCACACCCGGAGGGCGGGGGGCTACCTACGAGCAGTACTTC.

The sample holds one count of this clone. The chain joins TRBV2 to TRBJ1-1, with a tentative D call TRBD1 (5 bases). The CDR3 spans 14 residues. Germline lookup yields CDR1 SNHLY and CDR2 FYNNEI. Trimming pared 6 bases from V and 4 bases from J, leaving 15 bases between. Written as DNA, the CDR3 is TGTGCCAGCAGCCCCGACAGACCCTCCACTGAAGCTTTCTTT. This translates into CASSPDRPSTEAFF.

This clone was seen once. The chain recombines TRBV10-3 with TRBJ2-7; 9 nucleotides align to TRBD1. The junction had 8 bases not matched to a gene; V was cut back by 7 bases and J by 7 bases. Germline V CDR1 and CDR2: ENHRY, SYGVKD. This CDR3 contains 13 residues. The CDR3 is CAIIGTGSPEQYF. CDR3 nucleotides: TGTGCCATCATTGGGACAGGGTCCCCTGAGCAGTACTTC.

This clone has only one observation. This sequence joins TRBV13 and TRBJ2-1; 8 bases map to TRBD2. The germline CDR1 and CDR2 sequences are PRHDT and FYEKMQ (reference sequence). V trimming: 5 bases; J trimming: 7 bases; junction bases outside the gene matches: 16. The CDR3 is 17 amino acids. The CDR3 DNA reads as TGTGCCAGCAGCCCAATCCACCAGCGGGGGTTGGGGAATGAGCAGTTCTTC. Encoded protein: CASSPIHQRGLGNEQFF.

This chain uses TRBV5-1 with TRBJ2-3, with 8 bases aligning to TRBD1. J lost 5 bases, V lost 4 bases, and 6 bases had no gene match. CDR1 is SGHRS, CDR2 YFSETQ, per germline. CDR3 length equals 14 residues. The CDR3 coding sequence is TGCGCCAGCAGCCAAGGACAGGGTATAGATACGCAGTATTTT. Amino acids: CASSQGQGIDTQYF.

The rearrangement joins TRBV19 to TRBJ1-6, with D tentatively TRBD1 (5 bases). The CDR3 has 16 residues. The V gene lost 8 bases and the J gene lost 0 bases, with 14 bases spanning the gap. Germline CDR1 LNHDA, CDR2 SQIVND (reference sequence). CDR3 DNA sequence: TGTGCCAGTCGGGGACTTTTAAGCTCCTATAATTCACCCCTCCACTTT. Protein product: CASRGLLSSYNSPLHF.

Written as DNA, the CDR3 is TGTGCCAGCAGTGTCCGGGACAGCTCCTACGAGCAGTACTTC. Translation: CASSVRDSSYEQYF. The chain couples TRBV5-4 to TRBJ2-7; 7 nucleotides align to TRBD1. Trimming cost V 5 bases and J 0 bases; bases outside gene matches: 5. Germline CDR1 is SGHNT and CDR2 is YYREEE (reference sequence). The CDR3 has 14 amino acids.

This rearrangement joins TRBV11-3 to TRBJ2-1; TRBD2 matches at 12 bases. Per the germline V gene, CDR1 is SGHNT and CDR2 is YENEEA. The length of the CDR3 is 16 residues. V shed 5 bases, J shed 4 bases, and the junction held 6 bases outside the gene matches. CDR3 sequence: CASSLSGLAGYNEQFF. The CDR3 DNA reads TGTGCCAGCAGCCTCTCCGGACTAGCGGGGTACAATGAGCAGTTCTTC.

The chain carries TRBV5-6 and TRBJ2-5; 12 bases agree with TRBD2. This CDR3 spans 14 amino acids. Germline CDR1 and CDR2: SGHDT and YYEEEE. With V trimmed by 4 bases and J by 5 bases, 3 bases remained unmatched. The CDR3 DNA follows: TGTGCCAGCAGCAGACTAGCGGGAGTGGAGACCCAGTACTTC. Translation: CASSRLAGVETQYF.

This clone was seen a single time. This chain uses TRBV19 with TRBJ2-1, with 11 bases that match TRBD2. The CDR3 has 16 residues. V lost 3 bases and J lost 4; bases outside the gene matches: 5. Germline V gene lookup returns CDR1 LNHDA and CDR2 SQIVND (reference sequence). The CDR3: CASSIIGTSGYNEQFF. The CDR3 nucleotides read TGTGCCAGTAGTATTATCGGGACTAGCGGATACAATGAGCAGTTCTTC. Complete variable domain (other parts from reference TRBV19 and TRBJ2-1): DGGITQSPKYLFRKEGQNVTLSCEQNLNHDAMYWYRQDPGQGLRLIYYSQIVNDFQKGDIAEGYSVSREKKESFPLTVTSAQKNPTAFYLCASSIIGTSGYNEQFFGPGTRLTVL.

V is TRBV10-3 and J is TRBJ2-7; D not certain. V gave up 1 base and J gave up 0 bases, with 7 bases separating them. CDR3 length: 14 residues. The germline V gene has CDR1 ENHRY and CDR2 SYGVKD. The CDR3, as DNA: TGTGCCATCAGTGAGTTGCGGAGCTCCTACGAGCAGTACTTC. Amino acid sequence: CAISELRSSYEQYF.